The clone carrying this TCR beta chain was seen many times. Its target is not known. This sample stems from a study of T cell repertoires in cytomegalovirus infection. Study summary: A matching HLA type, together with CMV infection, was signaled by public TCR beta signatures. General study points: Public TCR beta family frequency separated CMV-and-HLA carriers, including in an independent cohort. Across the ex vivo response, the dominant clonotypes were HLA-C-restricted CMV-specific TCR beta clonotypes.

TCRdb independently ran MiXCR on the reads; one entry per CDR3 protein. The sample records about 600,000 distinct CDR3 sequences, approximately 24% being singletons. Trimming at V came to 2 bases and at J to 2 bases, leaving 6 bases not matched to a gene. The germline V gene has CDR1 SGHVS and CDR2 FQNEAQ. The CDR3 runs to 16 residues. The receptor's source is a human donor in good health (CMV status not recorded). Some clones in this sample may be carry-over from other donors' samples. The chain carries TRBV7-8 and TRBJ2-7, with TRBD1 identical over 10 bases. Sample: CD8+ T cells from PBMCs. The CDR3, as DNA: TGTGCCAGCAGCTTAACGTCCGGGACAGGGGCCTACGAGCAGTACTTC. It specifies CASSLTSGTGAYEQYF.